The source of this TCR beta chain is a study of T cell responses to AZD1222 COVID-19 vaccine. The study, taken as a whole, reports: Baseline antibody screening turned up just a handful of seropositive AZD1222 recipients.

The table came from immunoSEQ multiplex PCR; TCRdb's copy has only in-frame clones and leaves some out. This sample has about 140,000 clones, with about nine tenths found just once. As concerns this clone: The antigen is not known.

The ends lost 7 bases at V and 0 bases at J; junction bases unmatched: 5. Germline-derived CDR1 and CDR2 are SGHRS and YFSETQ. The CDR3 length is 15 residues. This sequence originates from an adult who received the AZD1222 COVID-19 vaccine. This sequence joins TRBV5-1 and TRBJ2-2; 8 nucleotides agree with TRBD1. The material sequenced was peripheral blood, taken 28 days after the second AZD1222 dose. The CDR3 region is CASDWGQANTGELFF. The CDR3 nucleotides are TGCGCCAGCGACTGGGGACAGGCGAACACCGGGGAGCTGTTTTTT.